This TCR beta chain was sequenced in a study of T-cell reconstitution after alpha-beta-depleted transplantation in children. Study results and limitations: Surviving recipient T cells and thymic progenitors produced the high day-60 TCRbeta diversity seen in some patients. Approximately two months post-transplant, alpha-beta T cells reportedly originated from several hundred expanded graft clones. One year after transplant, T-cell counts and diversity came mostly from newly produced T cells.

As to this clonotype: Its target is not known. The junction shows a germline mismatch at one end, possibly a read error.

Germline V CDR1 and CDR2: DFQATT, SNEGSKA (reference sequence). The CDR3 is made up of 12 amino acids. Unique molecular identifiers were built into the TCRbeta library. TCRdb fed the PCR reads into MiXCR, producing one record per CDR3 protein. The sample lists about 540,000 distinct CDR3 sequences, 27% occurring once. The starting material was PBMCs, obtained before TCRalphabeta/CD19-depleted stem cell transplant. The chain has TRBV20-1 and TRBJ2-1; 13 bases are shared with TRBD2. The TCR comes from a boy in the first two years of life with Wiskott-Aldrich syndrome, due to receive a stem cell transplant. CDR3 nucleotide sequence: TGCAGTGTTGGGACTAGCGGGATACAGGGGGTCTTC. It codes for CSVGTSGIQGVF.